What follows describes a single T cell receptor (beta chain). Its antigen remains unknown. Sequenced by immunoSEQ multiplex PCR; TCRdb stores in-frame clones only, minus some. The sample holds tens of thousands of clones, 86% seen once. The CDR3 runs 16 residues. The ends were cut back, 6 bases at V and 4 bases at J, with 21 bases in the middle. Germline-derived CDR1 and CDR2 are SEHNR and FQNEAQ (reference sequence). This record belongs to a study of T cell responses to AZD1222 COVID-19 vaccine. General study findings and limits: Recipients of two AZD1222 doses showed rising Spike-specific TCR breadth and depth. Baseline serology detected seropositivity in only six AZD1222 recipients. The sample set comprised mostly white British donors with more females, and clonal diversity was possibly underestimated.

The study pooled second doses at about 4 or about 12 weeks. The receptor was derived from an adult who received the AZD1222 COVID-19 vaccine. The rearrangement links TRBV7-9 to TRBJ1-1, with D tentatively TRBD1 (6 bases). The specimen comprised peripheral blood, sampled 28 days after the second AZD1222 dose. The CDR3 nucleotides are TGTGCCAGCAGTTCGAGGGAGGGGGGCAGAGTCACTGAAGCTTTCTTT. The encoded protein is CASSSREGGRVTEAFF.